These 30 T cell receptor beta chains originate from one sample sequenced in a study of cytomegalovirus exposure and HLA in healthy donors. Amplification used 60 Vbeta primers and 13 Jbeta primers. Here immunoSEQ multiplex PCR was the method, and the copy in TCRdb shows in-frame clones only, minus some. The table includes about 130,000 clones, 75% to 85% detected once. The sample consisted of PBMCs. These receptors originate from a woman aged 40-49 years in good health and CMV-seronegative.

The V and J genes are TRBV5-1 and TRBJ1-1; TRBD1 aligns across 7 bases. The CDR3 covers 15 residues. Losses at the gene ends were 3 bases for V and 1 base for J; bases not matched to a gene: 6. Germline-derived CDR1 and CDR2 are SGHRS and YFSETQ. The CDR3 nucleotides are TGCGCCAGCAGCTGGTTGACAGGGAGGAACACTGAAGCTTTCTTT. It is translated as CASSWLTGRNTEAFF.

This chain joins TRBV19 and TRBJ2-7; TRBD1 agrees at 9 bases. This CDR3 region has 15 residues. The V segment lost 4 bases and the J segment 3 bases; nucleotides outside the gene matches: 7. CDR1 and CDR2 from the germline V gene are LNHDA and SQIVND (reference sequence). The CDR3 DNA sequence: TGTGCCAGTAGTACCCAGGGGACAGGGAACTACGAGCAGTACTTC. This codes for CASSTQGTGNYEQYF. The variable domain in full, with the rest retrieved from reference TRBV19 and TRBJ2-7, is DGGITQSPKYLFRKEGQNVTLSCEQNLNHDAMYWYRQDPGQGLRLIYYSQIVNDFQKGDIAEGYSVSREKKESFPLTVTSAQKNPTAFYLCASSTQGTGNYEQYFGPGTRLTVT.

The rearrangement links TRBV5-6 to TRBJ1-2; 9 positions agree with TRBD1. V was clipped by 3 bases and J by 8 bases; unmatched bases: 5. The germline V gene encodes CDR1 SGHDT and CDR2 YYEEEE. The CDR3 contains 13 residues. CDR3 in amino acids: CASSSGTGLGYTF. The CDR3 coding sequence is TGTGCCAGCAGCTCCGGGACAGGGTTAGGCTACACCTTC.

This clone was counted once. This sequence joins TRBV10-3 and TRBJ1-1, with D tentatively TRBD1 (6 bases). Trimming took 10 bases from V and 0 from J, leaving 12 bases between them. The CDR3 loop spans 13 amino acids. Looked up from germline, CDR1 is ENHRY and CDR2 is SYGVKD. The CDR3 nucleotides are TGTGCCACTCGACGGGACATGAACACTGAAGCTTTCTTT. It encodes CATRRDMNTEAFF.

In DNA, the CDR3 is TGCAGTGCGGGGGGGGACACTGAAGCTTTCTTT. Amino acids: CSAGGDTEAFF. This chain links TRBV20-1 with TRBJ1-1; TRBD1 might be the D (5 bases). The CDR3 runs to 11 residues. CDR1 and CDR2 from the germline V gene are DFQATT and SNEGSKA (reference sequence). Deletions cut 6 bases from V and 3 bases from J, with 8 bases between.

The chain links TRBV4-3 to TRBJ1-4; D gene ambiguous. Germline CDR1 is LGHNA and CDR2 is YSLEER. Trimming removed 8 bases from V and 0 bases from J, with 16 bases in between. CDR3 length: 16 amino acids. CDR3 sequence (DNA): TGCGCCAGCCAAGGCTCCCTGACACCAACTAATGAAAAACTGTTTTTT. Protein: CASQGSLTPTNEKLFF.

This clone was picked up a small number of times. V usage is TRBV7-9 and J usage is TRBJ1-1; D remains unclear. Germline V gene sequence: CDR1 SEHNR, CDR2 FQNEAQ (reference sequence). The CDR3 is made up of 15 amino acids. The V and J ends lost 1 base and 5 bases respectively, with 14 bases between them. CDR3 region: CASSLGEALGTEAFF. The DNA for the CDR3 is TGTGCCAGCAGCTTAGGAGAGGCGCTGGGTACTGAAGCTTTCTTT.

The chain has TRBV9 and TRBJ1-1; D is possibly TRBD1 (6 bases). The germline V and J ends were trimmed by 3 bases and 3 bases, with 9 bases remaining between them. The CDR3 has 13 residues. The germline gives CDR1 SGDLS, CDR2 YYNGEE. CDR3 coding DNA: TGTGCCAGCAGCGAGGGGGGGTACACTGAAGCTTTCTTT. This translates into CASSEGGYTEAFF.

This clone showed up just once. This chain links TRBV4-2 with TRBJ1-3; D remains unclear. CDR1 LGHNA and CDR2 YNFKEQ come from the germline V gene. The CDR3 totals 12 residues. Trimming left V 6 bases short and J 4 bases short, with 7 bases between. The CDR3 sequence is CASRLRGNTIYF. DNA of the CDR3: TGTGCCAGCAGACTACGAGGAAACACCATATATTTT.

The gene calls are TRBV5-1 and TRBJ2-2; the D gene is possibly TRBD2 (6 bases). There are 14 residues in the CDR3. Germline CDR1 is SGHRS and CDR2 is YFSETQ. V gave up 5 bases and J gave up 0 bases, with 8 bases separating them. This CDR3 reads CASSWRANTGELFF. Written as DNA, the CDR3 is TGCGCCAGCAGTTGGAGGGCGAACACCGGGGAGCTGTTTTTT.

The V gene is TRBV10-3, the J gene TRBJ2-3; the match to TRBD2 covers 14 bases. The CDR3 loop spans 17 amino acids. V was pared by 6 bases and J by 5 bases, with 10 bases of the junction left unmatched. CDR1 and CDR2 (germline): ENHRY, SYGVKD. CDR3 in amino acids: CAIRTILTSGRGDTQYF. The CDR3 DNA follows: TGTGCCATCAGAACGATTCTGACTAGCGGGAGGGGAGATACGCAGTATTTT.

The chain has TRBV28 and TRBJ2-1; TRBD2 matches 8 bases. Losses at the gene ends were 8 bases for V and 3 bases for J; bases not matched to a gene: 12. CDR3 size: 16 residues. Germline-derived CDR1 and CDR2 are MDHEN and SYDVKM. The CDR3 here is CASASPAGGNYNEQFF. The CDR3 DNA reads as TGTGCCAGCGCATCTCCCGCGGGAGGTAACTACAATGAGCAGTTCTTC.

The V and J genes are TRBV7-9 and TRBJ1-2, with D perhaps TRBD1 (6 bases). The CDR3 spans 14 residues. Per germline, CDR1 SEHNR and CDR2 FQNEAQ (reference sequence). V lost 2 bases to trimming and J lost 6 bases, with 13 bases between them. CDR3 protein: CASSLNRDQNGYTF. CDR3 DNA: TGTGCCAGCAGCTTAAACAGGGATCAGAATGGCTACACCTTC. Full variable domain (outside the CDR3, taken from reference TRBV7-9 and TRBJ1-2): DTGVSQNPRHKITKRGQNVTFRCDPISEHNRLYWYRQTLGQGPEFLTYFQNEAQLEKSRLLSDRFSAERPKGSFSTLEIQRTEQGDSAMYLCASSLNRDQNGYTFGSGTRLTVV.

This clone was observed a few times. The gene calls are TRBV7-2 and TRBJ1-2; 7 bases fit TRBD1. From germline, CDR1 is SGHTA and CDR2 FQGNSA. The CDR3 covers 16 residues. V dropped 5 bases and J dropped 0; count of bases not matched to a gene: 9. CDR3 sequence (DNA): TGTGCCAGCAGCCCACAGGGACAGCGTACTAACTATGGCTACACCTTC. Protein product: CASSPQGQRTNYGYTF.

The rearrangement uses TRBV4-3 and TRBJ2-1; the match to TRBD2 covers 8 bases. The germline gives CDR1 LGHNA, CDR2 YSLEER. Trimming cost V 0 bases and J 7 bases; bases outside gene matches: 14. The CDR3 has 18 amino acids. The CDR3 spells CASSQEGVAGTPGNEQFF. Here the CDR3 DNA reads TGCGCCAGCAGCCAAGAGGGGGTAGCGGGAACGCCGGGGAATGAGCAGTTCTTC.

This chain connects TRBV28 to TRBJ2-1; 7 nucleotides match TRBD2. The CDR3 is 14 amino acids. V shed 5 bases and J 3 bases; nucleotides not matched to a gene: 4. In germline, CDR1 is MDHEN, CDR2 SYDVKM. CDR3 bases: TGTGCCAGCAGTCGAGCGGGAAGCTACAATGAGCAGTTCTTC. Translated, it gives CASSRAGSYNEQFF.

Here the CDR3 DNA reads TGTGCCAGCAGCCCACCCACGGGACAGGGGGAAGCTTTCTTT. Its translation is CASSPPTGQGEAFF. V usage is TRBV7-2 and J usage is TRBJ1-1, with 10 bases fitting TRBD1. Germline loops: CDR1 SGHTA, CDR2 FQGNSA. This CDR3 is 14 amino acids long. Trimming cost V 5 bases and J 8 bases; bases outside gene matches: 8. The full variable domain, rest sourced from reference TRBV7-2 and TRBJ1-1, is GAGVSQSPSNKVTEKGKDVELRCDPISGHTALYWYRQSLGQGLEFLIYFQGNSAPDKSGLPSDRFSAERTGGSVSTLTIQRTQQEDSAVYLCASSPPTGQGEAFFGQGTRLTVV.

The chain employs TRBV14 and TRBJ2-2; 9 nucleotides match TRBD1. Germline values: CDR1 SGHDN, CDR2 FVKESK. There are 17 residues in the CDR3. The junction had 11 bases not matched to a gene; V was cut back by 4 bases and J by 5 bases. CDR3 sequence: CASSPHPGTGKTGELFF. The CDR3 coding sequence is TGTGCCAGCAGCCCTCATCCTGGGACAGGGAAAACCGGGGAGCTGTTTTTT.

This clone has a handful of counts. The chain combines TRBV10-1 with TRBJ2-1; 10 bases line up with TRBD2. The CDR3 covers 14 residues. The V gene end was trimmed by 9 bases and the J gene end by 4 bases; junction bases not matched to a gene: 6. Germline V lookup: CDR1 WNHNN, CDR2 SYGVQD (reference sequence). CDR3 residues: CARLAGLAYNEQFF. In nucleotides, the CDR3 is TGCGCCAGGTTAGCGGGACTAGCGTACAATGAGCAGTTCTTC.

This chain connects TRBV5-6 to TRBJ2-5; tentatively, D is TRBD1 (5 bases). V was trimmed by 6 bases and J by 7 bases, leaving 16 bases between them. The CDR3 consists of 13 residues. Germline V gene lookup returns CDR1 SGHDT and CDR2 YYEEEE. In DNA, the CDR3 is TGTGCCAGCAACCAGGGTGCTTCAGGGACCCAGTACTTC. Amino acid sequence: CASNQGASGTQYF. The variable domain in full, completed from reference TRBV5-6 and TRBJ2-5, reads DAGVTQSPTHLIKTRGQQVTLRCSPKSGHDTVSWYQQALGQGPQFIFQYYEEEERQRGNFPDRFSGHQFPNYSSELNVNALLLGDSALYLCASNQGASGTQYFGPGTRLLVL.

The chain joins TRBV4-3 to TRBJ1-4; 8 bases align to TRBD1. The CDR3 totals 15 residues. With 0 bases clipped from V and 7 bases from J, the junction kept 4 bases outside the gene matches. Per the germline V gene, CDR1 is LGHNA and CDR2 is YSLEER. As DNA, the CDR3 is TGCGCCAGCAGCCAAGAGGACAGGGCGAGTGAAAAACTGTTTTTT. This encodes CASSQEDRASEKLFF.

CDR3 bases: TGCGCCTACCGGGACAGTAGCACTGAAGCTTTCTTT. Translating gives CAYRDSSTEAFF. The chain couples TRBV23-1 to TRBJ1-1, with 7 bases lining up with TRBD1. TRBV23-1 has ORF status, its function being uncertain. This CDR3 region has 12 residues. V was clipped by 11 bases and J by 4 bases; unmatched bases: 7.

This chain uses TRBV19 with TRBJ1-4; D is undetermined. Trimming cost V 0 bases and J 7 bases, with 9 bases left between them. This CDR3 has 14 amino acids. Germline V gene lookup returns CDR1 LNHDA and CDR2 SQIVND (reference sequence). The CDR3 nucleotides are TGTGCCAGTAGTATAGAGCGGCTATCTGAAAAACTGTTTTTT. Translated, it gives CASSIERLSEKLFF.

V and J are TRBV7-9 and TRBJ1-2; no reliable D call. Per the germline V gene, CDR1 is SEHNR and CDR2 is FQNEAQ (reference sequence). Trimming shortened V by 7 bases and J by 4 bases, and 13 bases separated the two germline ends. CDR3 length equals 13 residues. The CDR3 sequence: CASIGMRAYGYTF. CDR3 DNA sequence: TGTGCCAGCATTGGTATGAGGGCCTATGGCTACACCTTC.

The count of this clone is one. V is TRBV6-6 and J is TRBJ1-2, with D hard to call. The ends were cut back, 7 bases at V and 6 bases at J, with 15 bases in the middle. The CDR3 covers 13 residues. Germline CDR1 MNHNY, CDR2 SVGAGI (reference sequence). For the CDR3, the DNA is TGTGCCAGCACCTACTCAGCCTTAGATGGCTACACCTTC. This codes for CASTYSALDGYTF.

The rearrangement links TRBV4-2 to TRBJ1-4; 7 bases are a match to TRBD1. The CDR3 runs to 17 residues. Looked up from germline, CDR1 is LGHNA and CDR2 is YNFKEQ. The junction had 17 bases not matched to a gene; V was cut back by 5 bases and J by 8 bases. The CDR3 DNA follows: TGTGCCAGCAGCGATTCGGCAAGACAGGGCGGCGGAGAAAAACTGTTTTTT. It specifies CASSDSARQGGGEKLFF.

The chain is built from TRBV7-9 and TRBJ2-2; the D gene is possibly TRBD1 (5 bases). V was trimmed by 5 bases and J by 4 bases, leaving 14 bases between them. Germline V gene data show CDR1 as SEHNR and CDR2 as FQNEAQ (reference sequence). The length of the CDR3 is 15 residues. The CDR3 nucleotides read TGTGCCAGCAGCCCCCCAGGGTCGGTCACCGGGGAGCTGTTTTTT. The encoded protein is CASSPPGSVTGELFF.

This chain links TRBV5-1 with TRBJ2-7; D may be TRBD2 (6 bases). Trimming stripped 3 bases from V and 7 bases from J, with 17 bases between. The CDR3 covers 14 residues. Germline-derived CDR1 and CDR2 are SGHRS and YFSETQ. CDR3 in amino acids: CASSSSAGGMEQYF. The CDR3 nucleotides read TGCGCCAGCAGCTCCTCCGCCGGGGGAATGGAGCAGTACTTC.

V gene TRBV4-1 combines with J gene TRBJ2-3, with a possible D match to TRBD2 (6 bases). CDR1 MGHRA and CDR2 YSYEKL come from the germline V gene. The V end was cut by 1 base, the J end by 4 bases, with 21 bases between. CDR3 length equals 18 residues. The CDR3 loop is CASSQGRFSGPAADTQYF. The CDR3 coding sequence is TGCGCCAGCAGCCAAGGCAGGTTTAGCGGCCCCGCGGCAGATACGCAGTATTTT.

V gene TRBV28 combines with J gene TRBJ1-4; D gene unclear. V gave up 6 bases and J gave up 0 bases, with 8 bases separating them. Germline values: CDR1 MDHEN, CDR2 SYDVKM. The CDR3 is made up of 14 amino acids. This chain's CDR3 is CASSPVATNEKLFF. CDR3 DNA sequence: TGTGCCAGCAGCCCCGTTGCAACTAATGAAAAACTGTTTTTT.